This paragraph covers one T cell receptor (beta chain) sequence. Antigen specificity is unknown. The data belong to a study of T cells expressing NK-cell markers. About the study: Source material for TCR beta repertoires consisted of sorted CD3+CD56+NKG2C+, CD3+CD56+NKG2C- and CD3+CD56-NKG2C+ T cells. Whole-study results and caveats: Whether expanded NKG2C+ T cell clones recognized HCMV stayed uncertain. These clonotypes additionally ranked first within the CD3+CD56-NKG2C+ fraction of a few donors.

No DNA is given; TCRdb re-called the 5' RACE reads and lists each CDR3 protein once. The repertoire table contains some 140,000 distinct CDR3 sequences. This CDR3 has 15 amino acids. Germline V gives CDR1 SSHAT, CDR2 FNYEAQ (reference sequence). The sequenced material came from blood T cells: a sorted CD56 or NKG2C T cell subset, CD4+ or CD8+ T cells, or bulk PBMC T cells (not recorded which). This chain connects TRBV7-7 to TRBJ2-3; with no DNA, the TCRdb D assignment of TRBD1 cannot be verified. The sequence was collected from a woman aged 50 to 65 in good health. CDR3: CASSFLGGATDTQYF.